Here is one TCR beta chain with its context. These data belong to a study of blood T cell repertoires in COVID-19. About the study: Either two negative PCRs, clearance, or symptom resolution qualified Cohort 3 donors as recovered. T cells, B-cell-depleted T cells, or PBMCs provided the cDNA or gDNA that served as material.

The V gene's germline CDR1 is MNHEY and CDR2 SVGAGI. CDR3 size: 15 residues. V shed 11 bases and J 4 bases; nucleotides not matched to a gene: 13. Residents of about two dozen US areas, aged roughly 18 to 89 years, made up the participants. Participants had their cohort set by participant-reported clinical history. TCRdb's copy holds only in-frame clones and misses some; the assay was immunoSEQ multiplex PCR. The sample shows fewer than 250,000 clones, around 86% of them seen only once. Sequencing used PBMCs or T cells enriched from blood (not recorded which). This sequence was found in a man aged 25 to 40 in a cohort exposed to, infected with or recovered from COVID-19 (not recorded which). V usage is TRBV6-5 and J usage is TRBJ1-5, with 8 bases fitting TRBD1. This CDR3 is CAGGQGRYLNQPQHF. The CDR3 coding sequence is TGTGCCGGCGGACAGGGACGGTATCTGAATCAGCCCCAGCATTTT.